Reported below is one T cell receptor beta chain. This sample was taken from a study of cytomegalovirus exposure and HLA in healthy donors. This CDR3 spans 14 amino acids. CDR1 and CDR2 (germline): SGHRS, YFSETQ. J was trimmed by 1 base and V by 4 bases; bases with no gene match: 4. The PCR ran on 60 Vbeta and 13 Jbeta primers. Using immunoSEQ multiplex PCR, the repertoire was profiled, and TCRdb retains in-frame clones only, with some absent. Of 110,000 to 150,000 clones listed, 65% to 80% are singletons. Material for sequencing was PBMCs. This chain connects TRBV5-1 to TRBJ1-1, with 7 bases lining up with TRBD1. The receptor comes from a male donor in good health and CMV-seronegative. The CDR3 DNA follows: TGCGCCAGCAGCGCGGGACAGAGGAACACTGAAGCTTTCTTT. Translated, it gives CASSAGQRNTEAFF. Looking up the rest from reference TRBV5-1 and TRBJ1-1 gives the full variable domain: KAGVTQTPRYLIKTRGQQVTLSCSPISGHRSVSWYQQTPGQGLQFLFEYFSETQRNKGNFPGRFSGRQFSNSRSEMNVSTLELGDSALYLCASSAGQRNTEAFFGQGTRLTVV.